Listed below are T cell receptor beta chains from one sample, sequenced in a study of Graves' ophthalmopathy and Graves' hyperthyroidism. Each CDR3 protein gets one entry after TCRdb re-called the multiplex PCR reads with MiXCR. Of around 470,000 distinct CDR3 sequences in the sample, about an eighth were seen once. The sample was blood. Receptors were obtained from a woman younger than 45 with Graves' ophthalmopathy. CDR3s include the opening cysteine and the closing phenylalanine or tryptophan. The D gene is left open where the match is weak. Clone size appears in some rows only: once, few, many, or a class for an expanded clone.

>TRBV28|NA|TRBJ2-6|few
TGTGCCAGCACCCCTTTTATAGTCCAGGGAGCCTCTGGGGCCAACGTCCTGACTTTC
CASTPFIVQGASGANVLTF
>TRBV7-2|NA|TRBJ1-1|many
TGTGCCAGCAGCCCCCTCTGGGGAGGCACTGAAGCTTTCTTT
CASSPLWGGTEAFF
>TRBV2|NA|TRBJ1-1|many
TGTGCCAGCACACAATCCAGACAGCGATCGAACACTGAAGCTTTCTTT
CASTQSRQRSNTEAFF
>TRBV6-1|NA|TRBJ1-2|many
TGTGCCAGCAGTGAAGCGGGGCGGCGGGGGCAAGGCTACACCTTC
CASSEAGRRGQGYTF
>TRBV6-1|NA|TRBJ1-2|many
TGTGCCAGCAGTGACCGAGGGGGAGGATATGGCTACACCTTC
CASSDRGGGYGYTF
>TRBV18|TRBD1|TRBJ2-7|many
TGTGCCAGCTCACGAGGGGACAGGGGTTACGAGCAGTACTTC
CASSRGDRGYEQYF
>TRBV27|NA|TRBJ1-2|many
TGTGCCAGCAGTTCCCCCGGGACCGGAGGCTACACCTTC
CASSSPGTGGYTF
>TRBV6-5|NA|TRBJ1-1|many
TGTGCCAGCTGGGTAAGAGGGACTGAAGCTTTCTTT
CASWVRGTEAFF
>TRBV9|TRBD1|TRBJ2-7|many
TGTGCCAGCAGCATCGACAGGGCCCCCTACGAGCAGTACTTC
CASSIDRAPYEQYF
>TRBV4-1|NA|TRBJ2-7|NA
TGCGCCAGCAGCCAAGAGAGGGGGGCGCGGGGTGAGCAGTACTTC
CASSQERGARGEQYF
>TRBV5-1|TRBD1|TRBJ2-7|many
TGCGCCAGCAGCCCTCGACAGGGGAACTCCTACGAGCAGTACTTC
CASSPRQGNSYEQYF
>TRBV30|TRBD1|TRBJ2-7|many
TGTGCCTGCTCAGGGGGTTGGCACGAGCAGTACTTC
CACSGGWHEQYF
>TRBV25-1|NA|TRBJ2-4|NA
TGTGCCAGCCGGCGGGAACTAGCCATAAACATTCAGTACTTC
CASRRELAINIQYF
>TRBV12-5|NA|TRBJ2-7|many
TGTGCTAGTGGTCCCCCGGGGACCTACGAGCAGTACTTC
CASGPPGTYEQYF
>TRBV6-5|TRBD1|TRBJ1-2|many
TGTGCCAGCAGTAGCCACCCCGGGACAGGGTATGGCTACACCTTC
CASSSHPGTGYGYTF
>TRBV2|NA|TRBJ1-1|many
TGTGCCAGCAGCCCGCGGGGGCCGAACACTGAAGCTTTCTTT
CASSPRGPNTEAFF
>TRBV12-3/TRBV12-4|TRBD1|TRBJ2-4|many
TGTGCCAGCAGTTCCGGGACAGGGGCAATTCAGTACTTC
CASSSGTGAIQYF
>TRBV2|TRBD1|TRBJ1-5|many
TGTGCCAGCAGTGAAGGACAGGGCCTCAATCAGCCCCAGCATTTT
CASSEGQGLNQPQHF
>TRBV12-3/TRBV12-4|TRBD2|TRBJ2-7|many
TGTGCCAGCAGTTCTATCGTTACGGGAGGGCCTGGCGAGCAGTACTTC
CASSSIVTGGPGEQYF
>TRBV3-1|TRBD1|TRBJ1-2|few
TGTGCCAGCGTCCCCGGGACAGGGTCGTATGGCTACACCTTC
CASVPGTGSYGYTF
>TRBV6-1|TRBD1|TRBJ2-7|NA
TGTGCCAGCAGTGAGACAGGGGGCTACGGGCAGTACTTC
CASSETGGYGQYF
>TRBV2|NA|TRBJ1-1|many
TGTGCCAGCGCCGGGACTCGACCCGAGGGTGAAGCTTTCTTT
CASAGTRPEGEAFF
>TRBV10-2|NA|TRBJ2-6|few
TGCGCCAGCAGTGAGTCGAAGGGGTATGGGGCCAACGTCCTGACTTTC
CASSESKGYGANVLTF
>TRBV2|NA|TRBJ1-1|few
TGTGCCAGCATCCTCTCCAGGATGAACACTGAAGCTTTCTTT
CASILSRMNTEAFF